The rows below give T cell receptor beta chains drawn from one sample of a study of cytomegalovirus exposure and HLA in healthy donors. The method was immunoSEQ multiplex PCR; TCRdb's version includes in-frame clones alone and lacks a portion of them. The table shows 100,000 to 140,000 clones, with about three quarters occurring only once. Sequenced sample: PBMCs. The origin of the receptors is a man in his thirties or forties in good health and CMV-seronegative. CDR3s include the opening cysteine and the closing phenylalanine or tryptophan. The listing skips clone size in some rows; elsewhere it reads once, few, many or a size class.

V gene	clone size	J gene	CDR3 protein
TRBV10-3	-	TRBJ2-2	CAITGGITGELFF
TRBV29-1	-	TRBJ2-3	CSVQMGGVGDTQYF
TRBV7-8	few	TRBJ2-5	CASSYRGTSGVQETQYF
TRBV7-3	-	TRBJ2-1	CASSYAGTGVFF
TRBV4-2	few	TRBJ1-1	CASSHSTGYTEAFF
TRBV4-1	-	TRBJ1-3	CASSHRQGMASGNTIYF
TRBV9	-	TRBJ2-2	CASSEGTSGNTGELFF
TRBV25-1	few	TRBJ1-4	CASTPVRGEQEKLFF
TRBV4-1	many	TRBJ2-1	CASSQGLQRTSGYNEQFF
TRBV29-1	-	TRBJ2-7	CSVDGGGSSYEQYF
TRBV11-2	once	TRBJ2-3	CASSVTGTSVIDTQYF
TRBV19	-	TRBJ2-1	CASSFRDRGYNEQFF
TRBV28	-	TRBJ1-2	CASSYGDRAYGYTF
TRBV28	-	TRBJ1-4	CASSTAGGGNEKLFF
TRBV9	-	TRBJ2-1	CASSVGGGENNEQFF
TRBV6-5	-	TRBJ2-5	CASSPPQGGFETQYF
TRBV11-2	-	TRBJ2-5	CASSVGQVQETQYF
TRBV7-8	few	TRBJ1-5	CASSWRGRQGGSNQPQHF
TRBV28	-	TRBJ1-2	CASSPPGAALGYTF
TRBV6-5	-	TRBJ1-1	CAGSYGLGRNTEAFF
TRBV15	-	TRBJ2-5	CATSSQLAASGETQYF
TRBV7-2	once	TRBJ2-5	CASETEGLAGETQYF
TRBV5-1	once	TRBJ2-2	CASSPHLAGESTGELFF
TRBV27	-	TRBJ2-7	CASSLRGHEQYF
TRBV5-1	-	TRBJ1-1	CASSPYGQGEAFF
TRBV7-3	-	TRBJ2-1	CASSQLAASYNEQFF
TRBV11-2	-	TRBJ1-1	CASSLVQDTEAFF
TRBV19	-	TRBJ2-6	CASSIDPRDFLAGANVLTF
TRBV5-1	-	TRBJ2-5	CASSWGTSAQETQYF
TRBV11-3	few	TRBJ2-1	CASRAPDRGSYNEQFF
TRBV7-6	-	TRBJ2-3	CASSLARGDTQYF
TRBV5-1	-	TRBJ2-2	CASSLRLSGVDTGELFF
TRBV4-1	-	TRBJ2-5	CASSPRGEAIQETQYF
TRBV19	-	TRBJ1-1	CASSTPGLNTEAFF
TRBV9	-	TRBJ2-1	CASSVAGGGYNEQFF
TRBV28	-	TRBJ2-4	CASSQSGTGKQLAKNIQYF
TRBV11-2	-	TRBJ1-2	CASSLDRGVPGYTF
TRBV30	-	TRBJ2-5	CAWSGGGRETQYF
TRBV4-1	-	TRBJ2-1	CASSHYFPGQGEYEQFF
TRBV30	-	TRBJ2-1	CAWSVGLRSSYNEQFF
TRBV28	few	TRBJ1-1	CAIKGQTNTEAFF
TRBV6-1	-	TRBJ2-7	CASSEPGDVIEQYF
TRBV4-2	few	TRBJ2-5	CASSHRLAGEETQYF
TRBV4-2	-	TRBJ2-1	CASSPSIASSYNEQFF
TRBV28	-	TRBJ1-2	CASSPLTASLNYGYTF
TRBV5-1	-	TRBJ2-1	CASSLTSGSYNEQFF
TRBV7-2	-	TRBJ1-6	CASSLATVNNSPLHF
TRBV4-1	medium-sized	TRBJ2-5	CASSQLRRGLWETQYF
TRBV28	-	TRBJ2-1	CASSSGLAGVYEQFF
TRBV9	-	TRBJ2-7	CASSLAGSYEQYF
TRBV27	-	TRBJ1-6	CASSPLGQGHNSPLHF
TRBV15	-	TRBJ1-5	CATSRTGGQGNQPQHF
TRBV7-2	-	TRBJ2-7	CASSLPSRGRAYEQYF
TRBV9	-	TRBJ2-5	CASSVALVSETQYF
TRBV27	-	TRBJ1-6	CASSLYSGAGNSPLHF
TRBV10-2	once	TRBJ2-5	CASSDRRTQETQYF
TRBV6-1	-	TRBJ1-2	CASSARDRANYGYTF